Listed below are T cell receptor beta chains from one sample, sequenced in a study of blood T cell repertoires in COVID-19. The data were produced by immunoSEQ multiplex PCR, yet TCRdb's version contains in-frame clones alone and is incomplete. The table has approximately 410,000 clones, about nine tenths seen once. Sequencing used peripheral blood. The receptor source for this set is a woman in her twenties or thirties with active or convalescent COVID-19. Each CDR3 is given with its conserved first and last residue. The D gene is left open where the match is weak. A row's size may be missing; if present it is once, few, many or a size class.

size,J,D,V,CDR3,DNA
-,TRBJ2-1,-,TRBV5-6,CASSATGRDYNEQFF,TGTGCCAGCAGCGCCACAGGAAGGGACTACAATGAGCAGTTCTTC
-,TRBJ2-5,-,TRBV6-5,CASSPGTQGGTQYF,TGTGCCAGCAGTCCCGGGACGCAGGGGGGGACCCAGTACTTC
-,TRBJ1-1,-,TRBV28,CASTPAGGNTEAFF,TGTGCCAGCACCCCGGCGGGGGGCAACACTGAAGCTTTCTTT
-,TRBJ1-2,-,TRBV5-1,CASSLGGGDGYTF,TGCGCCAGCAGCTTGGGTGGGGGCGATGGCTACACCTTC
few,TRBJ2-2,-,TRBV27,CASSLSGVGTGELFF,TGTGCCAGCAGTTTATCGGGAGTAGGGACCGGGGAGCTGTTTTTT
-,TRBJ2-3,-,TRBV19,CASSIESESTDTQYF,TGTGCCAGTAGTATAGAGTCAGAAAGCACAGATACGCAGTATTTT
-,TRBJ2-1,-,TRBV5-8,CASSLGRGDEQFF,TGTGCCAGCAGCTTGGGTCGGGGTGATGAGCAGTTCTTC
-,TRBJ2-1,-,TRBV19,CASSISGQYPNEQFF,TGTGCCAGTAGTATTTCCGGACAGTACCCCAATGAGCAGTTCTTC
-,TRBJ2-7,-,TRBV6-5,CASSYSITGSYEQYF,TGTGCCAGCAGTTACTCGATTACCGGGAGTTACGAGCAGTACTTC
-,TRBJ2-3,TRBD2,TRBV19,CASSIGTSPDTQYF,TGTGCCAGTAGTATCGGGACTAGTCCAGATACGCAGTATTTT
once,TRBJ2-5,TRBD1,TRBV5-6,CASSLVRGQETQYF,TGTGCCAGCAGCTTGGTCAGGGGGCAGGAGACCCAGTACTTC
-,TRBJ2-1,TRBD2,TRBV11-2,CASSHLSGNSYNEQFF,TGTGCCAGCAGCCATTTAAGCGGGAACTCCTACAATGAGCAGTTCTTC
-,TRBJ1-1,-,TRBV29-1,CSGRVGGTEAFF,TGCAGCGGTCGGGTGGGGGGCACTGAAGCTTTCTTT
-,TRBJ2-7,-,TRBV6-5,CASSYTQGSYEQYF,TGTGCCAGCAGTTACACTCAGGGATCCTACGAGCAGTACTTC
once,TRBJ1-1,-,TRBV7-9,CASAPQGGAGQKNTEAFF,TGTGCCAGCGCCCCTCAGGGTGGGGCTGGGCAGAAGAACACTGAAGCTTTCTTT
once,TRBJ1-3,TRBD1,TRBV14,CASSQDRGNTIYF,TGTGCCAGCAGCCAGGACAGGGGAAACACCATATATTTT
-,TRBJ1-6,-,TRBV10-3,CAITPGFNSPLHF,TGTGCCATCACCCCGGGGTTTAATTCACCCCTCCACTTT
-,TRBJ2-7,TRBD1,TRBV19,CASSIGTGGYEQYF,TGTGCCAGTAGTATTGGGACAGGGGGATACGAGCAGTACTTC
-,TRBJ1-1,-,TRBV10-1,CASSESGGYTEAFF,TGCGCCAGCAGTGAGTCAGGCGGATACACTGAAGCTTTCTTT
-,TRBJ2-1,-,TRBV10-1,CASSEWLGSDNEQFF,TGCGCCAGCAGTGAGTGGCTAGGTTCCGACAATGAGCAGTTCTTC
-,TRBJ1-2,-,TRBV29-1,CSVRTAGLNYGYTF,TGCAGCGTGCGGACAGCAGGACTTAACTATGGCTACACCTTC
-,TRBJ1-1,-,TRBV27,CATRTGNTEAFF,TGTGCCACCCGAACAGGGAACACTGAAGCTTTCTTT